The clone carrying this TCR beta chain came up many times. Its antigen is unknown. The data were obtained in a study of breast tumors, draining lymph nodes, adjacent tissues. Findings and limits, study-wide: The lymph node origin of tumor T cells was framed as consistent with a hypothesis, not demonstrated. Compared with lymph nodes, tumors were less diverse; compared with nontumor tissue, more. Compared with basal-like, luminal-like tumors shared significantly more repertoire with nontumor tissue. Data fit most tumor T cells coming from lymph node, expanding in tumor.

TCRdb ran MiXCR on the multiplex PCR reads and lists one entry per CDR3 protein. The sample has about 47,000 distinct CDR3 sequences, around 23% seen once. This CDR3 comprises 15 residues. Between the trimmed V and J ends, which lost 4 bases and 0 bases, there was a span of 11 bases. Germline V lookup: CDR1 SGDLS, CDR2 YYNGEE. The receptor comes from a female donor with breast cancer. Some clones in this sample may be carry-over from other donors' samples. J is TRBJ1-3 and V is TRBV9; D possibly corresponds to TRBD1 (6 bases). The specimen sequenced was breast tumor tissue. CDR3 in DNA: TGTGCCAGCAGCTCCGGACAGCACTCTGGAAACACCATATATTTT. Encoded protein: CASSSGQHSGNTIYF. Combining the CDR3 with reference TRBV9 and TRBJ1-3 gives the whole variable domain DSGVTQTPKHLITATGQRVTLRCSPRSGDLSVYWYQQSLDQGLQFLIQYYNGEERAKGNILERFSAQQFPDLHSELNLSSLELGDSALYFCASSSGQHSGNTIYFGEGSWLTVV.